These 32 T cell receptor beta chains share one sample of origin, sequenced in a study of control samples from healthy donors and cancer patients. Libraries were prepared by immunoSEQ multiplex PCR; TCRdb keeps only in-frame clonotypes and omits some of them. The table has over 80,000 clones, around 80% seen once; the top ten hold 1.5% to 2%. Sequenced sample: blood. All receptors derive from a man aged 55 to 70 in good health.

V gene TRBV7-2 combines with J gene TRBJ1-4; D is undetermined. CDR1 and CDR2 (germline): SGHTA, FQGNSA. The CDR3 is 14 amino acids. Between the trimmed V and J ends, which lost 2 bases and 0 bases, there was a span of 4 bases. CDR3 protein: CASSLRATNEKLFF. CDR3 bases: TGTGCCAGCAGCTTAAGGGCAACTAATGAAAAACTGTTTTTT.

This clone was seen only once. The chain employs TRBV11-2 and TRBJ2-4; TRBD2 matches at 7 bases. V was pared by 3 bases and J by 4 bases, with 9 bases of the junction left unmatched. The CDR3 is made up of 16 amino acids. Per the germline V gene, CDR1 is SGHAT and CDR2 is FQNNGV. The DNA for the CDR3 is TGTGCCAGCAGCTTTATTAAGGGACTAAGTAAAAACATTCAGTACTTC. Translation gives CASSFIKGLSKNIQYF. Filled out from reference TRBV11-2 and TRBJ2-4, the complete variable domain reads EAGVAQSPRYKIIEKRQSVAFWCNPISGHATLYWYQQILGQGPKLLIQFQNNGVVDDSQLPKDRFSAERLKGVDSTLKIQPAKLEDSAVYLCASSFIKGLSKNIQYFGAGTRLSVL.

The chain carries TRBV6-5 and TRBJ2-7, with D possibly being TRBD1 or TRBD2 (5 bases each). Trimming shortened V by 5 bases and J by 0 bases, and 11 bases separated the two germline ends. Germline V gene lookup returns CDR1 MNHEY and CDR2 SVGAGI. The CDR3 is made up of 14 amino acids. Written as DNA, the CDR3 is TGTGCCAGCAGTCTCGAGGGGATCTCCTACGAGCAGTACTTC. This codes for CASSLEGISYEQYF.

The CDR3 here is CATSLSGGTDTQYF. CDR3 sequence (DNA): TGTGCCACCAGTCTCAGCGGCGGCACAGATACGCAGTATTTT. The chain carries TRBV24-1 and TRBJ2-3; a possible D gene is TRBD2 (5 bases). Trimming took 6 bases from V and 1 from J, leaving 10 bases between them. This CDR3 contains 14 residues. CDR1 and CDR2 from the germline V gene are KGHDR and SFDVKD.

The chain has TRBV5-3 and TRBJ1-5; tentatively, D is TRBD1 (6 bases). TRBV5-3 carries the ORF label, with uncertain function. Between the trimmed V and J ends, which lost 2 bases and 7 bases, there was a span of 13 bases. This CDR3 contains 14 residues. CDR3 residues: CARSFRGGIQPQHF. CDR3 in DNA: TGTGCCAGAAGCTTTAGGGGGGGGATACAGCCCCAGCATTTT.

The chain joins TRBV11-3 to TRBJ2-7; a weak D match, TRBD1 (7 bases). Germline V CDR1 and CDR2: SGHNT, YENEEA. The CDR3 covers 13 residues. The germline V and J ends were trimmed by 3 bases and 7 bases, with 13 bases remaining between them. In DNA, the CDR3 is TGTGCCAGCAGCTTGCCGACAGGGAGGGAGCAGTACTTC. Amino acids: CASSLPTGREQYF.

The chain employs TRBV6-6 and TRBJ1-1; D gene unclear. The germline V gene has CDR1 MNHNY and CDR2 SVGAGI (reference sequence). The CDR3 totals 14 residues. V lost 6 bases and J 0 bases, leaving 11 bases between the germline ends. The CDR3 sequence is CASSSPRVNTEAFF. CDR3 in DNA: TGTGCCAGCAGCTCCCCTCGGGTGAACACTGAAGCTTTCTTT.

CDR3 DNA: TGTGCCAGCAGCTTAGACCTCAGGTCCTACGAGCAGTACTTC. Translating it yields CASSLDLRSYEQYF. The chain joins TRBV7-9 to TRBJ2-7, with D unresolved. The CDR3 is made up of 14 amino acids. CDR1 and CDR2 (germline): SEHNR, FQNEAQ (reference sequence). Trimming shortened V by 1 base and J by 1 base, and 8 bases separated the two germline ends.

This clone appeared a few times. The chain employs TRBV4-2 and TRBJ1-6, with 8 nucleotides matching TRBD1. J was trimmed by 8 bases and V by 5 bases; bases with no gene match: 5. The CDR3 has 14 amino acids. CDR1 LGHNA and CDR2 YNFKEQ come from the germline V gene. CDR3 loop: CASSYTGGDSPLHF. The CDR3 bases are TGTGCCAGCAGCTACACAGGGGGGGATTCACCCCTCCACTTT.

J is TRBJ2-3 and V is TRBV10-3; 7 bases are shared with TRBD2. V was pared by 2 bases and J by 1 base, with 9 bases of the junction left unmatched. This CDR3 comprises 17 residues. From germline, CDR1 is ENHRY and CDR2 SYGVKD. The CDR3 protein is CAISEAPILAGTDTQYF. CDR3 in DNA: TGTGCCATCAGTGAGGCTCCTATCCTAGCGGGCACAGATACGCAGTATTTT.

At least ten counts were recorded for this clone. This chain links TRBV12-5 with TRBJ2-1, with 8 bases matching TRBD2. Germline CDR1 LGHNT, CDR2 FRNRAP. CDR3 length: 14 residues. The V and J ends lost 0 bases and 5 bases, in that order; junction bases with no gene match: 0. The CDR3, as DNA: TGTGCTAGTGGTTTGGTAGCGGGGGACAATGAGCAGTTCTTC. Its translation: CASGLVAGDNEQFF.

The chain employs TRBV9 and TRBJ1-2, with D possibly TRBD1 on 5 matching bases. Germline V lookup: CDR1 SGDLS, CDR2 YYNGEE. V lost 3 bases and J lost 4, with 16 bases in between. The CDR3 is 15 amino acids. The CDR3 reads CASSEGPHTTYGYTF. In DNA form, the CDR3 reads TGTGCCAGCAGCGAGGGACCCCATACTACCTATGGCTACACCTTC.

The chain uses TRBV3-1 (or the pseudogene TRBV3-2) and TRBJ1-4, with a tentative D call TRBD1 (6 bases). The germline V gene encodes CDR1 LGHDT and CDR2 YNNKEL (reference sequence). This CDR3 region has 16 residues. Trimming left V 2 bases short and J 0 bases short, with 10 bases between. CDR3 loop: CASSQSGDSTNEKLFF. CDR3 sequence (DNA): TGTGCCAGCAGCCAATCAGGGGACTCAACTAATGAAAAACTGTTTTTT.

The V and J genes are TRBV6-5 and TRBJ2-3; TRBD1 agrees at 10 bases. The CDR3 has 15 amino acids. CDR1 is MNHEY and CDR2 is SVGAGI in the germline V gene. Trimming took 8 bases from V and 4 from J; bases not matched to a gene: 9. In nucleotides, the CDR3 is TGTGCCAGCGGATCATCCGGGACAGGGGCAGATACGCAGTATTTT. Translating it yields CASGSSGTGADTQYF.

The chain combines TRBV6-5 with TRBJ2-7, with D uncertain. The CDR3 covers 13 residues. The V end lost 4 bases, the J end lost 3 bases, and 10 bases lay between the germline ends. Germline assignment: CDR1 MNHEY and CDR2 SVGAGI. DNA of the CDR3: TGTGCCAGCAGTTCCATGCACGGCTACGAGCAGTACTTC. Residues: CASSSMHGYEQYF.

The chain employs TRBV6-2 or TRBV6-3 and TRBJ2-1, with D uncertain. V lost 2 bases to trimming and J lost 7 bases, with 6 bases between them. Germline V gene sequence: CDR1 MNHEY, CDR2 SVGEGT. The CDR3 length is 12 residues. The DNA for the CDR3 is TGTGCCAGCAGTTACCCAGCTAATGAGCAGTTCTTC. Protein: CASSYPANEQFF.

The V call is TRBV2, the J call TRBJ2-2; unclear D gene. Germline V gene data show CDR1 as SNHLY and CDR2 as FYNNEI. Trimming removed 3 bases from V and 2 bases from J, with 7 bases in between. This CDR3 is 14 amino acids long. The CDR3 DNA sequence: TGTGCCAGCAGTGATCCAGGAAACACCGGGGAGCTGTTTTTT. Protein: CASSDPGNTGELFF.

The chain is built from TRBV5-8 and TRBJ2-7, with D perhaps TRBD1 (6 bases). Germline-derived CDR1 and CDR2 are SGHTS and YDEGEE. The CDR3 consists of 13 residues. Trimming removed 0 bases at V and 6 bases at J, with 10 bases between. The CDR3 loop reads CASSLDRATEQYF. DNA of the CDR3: TGTGCCAGCAGCTTGGACAGGGCGACCGAGCAGTACTTC.

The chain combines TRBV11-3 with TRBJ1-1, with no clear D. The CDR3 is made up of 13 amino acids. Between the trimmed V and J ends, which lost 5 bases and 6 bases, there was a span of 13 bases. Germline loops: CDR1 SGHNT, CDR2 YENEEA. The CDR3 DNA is TGTGCCAGCAGCCGGAGGGAGAGGTCTGAAGCTTTCTTT. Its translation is CASSRRERSEAFF.

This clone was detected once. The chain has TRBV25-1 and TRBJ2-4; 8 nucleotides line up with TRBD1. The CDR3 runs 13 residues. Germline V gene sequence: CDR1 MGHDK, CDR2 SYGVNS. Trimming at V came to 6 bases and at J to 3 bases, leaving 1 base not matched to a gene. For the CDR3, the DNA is TGTGCCAGCAGAGACAGGGGCAAAAACATTCAGTACTTC. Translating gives CASRDRGKNIQYF.

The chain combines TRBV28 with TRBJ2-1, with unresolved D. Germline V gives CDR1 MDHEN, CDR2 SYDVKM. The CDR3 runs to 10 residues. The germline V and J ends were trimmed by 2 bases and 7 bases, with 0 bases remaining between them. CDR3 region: CASSLNEQFF. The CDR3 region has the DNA TGTGCCAGCAGTTTAAATGAGCAGTTCTTC.

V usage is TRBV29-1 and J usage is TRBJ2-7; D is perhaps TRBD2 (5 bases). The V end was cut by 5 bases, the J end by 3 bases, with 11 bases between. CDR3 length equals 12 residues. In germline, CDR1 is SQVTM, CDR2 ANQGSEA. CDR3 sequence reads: CSVLDGDYEQYF. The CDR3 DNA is TGCAGCGTTCTTGACGGGGACTACGAGCAGTACTTC.

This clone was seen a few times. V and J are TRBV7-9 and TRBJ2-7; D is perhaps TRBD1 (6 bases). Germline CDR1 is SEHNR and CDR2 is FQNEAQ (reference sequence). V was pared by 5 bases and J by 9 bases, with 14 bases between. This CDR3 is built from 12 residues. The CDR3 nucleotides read TGTGCCAGCAGCCCGGACAGCTGGTTGCAGTACTTC. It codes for CASSPDSWLQYF.

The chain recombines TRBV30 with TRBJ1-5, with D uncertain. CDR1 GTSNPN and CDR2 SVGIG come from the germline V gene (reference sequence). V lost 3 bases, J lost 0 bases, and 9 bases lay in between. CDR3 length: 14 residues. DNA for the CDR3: TGTGCCTGGAGCCCCCTCGGTAGCAATCAGCCCCAGCATTTT. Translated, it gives CAWSPLGSNQPQHF. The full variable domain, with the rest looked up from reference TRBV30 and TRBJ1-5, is SQTIHQWPATLVQPVGSPLSLECTVEGTSNPNLYWYRQAAGRGLQLLFYSVGIGQISSEVPQNLSASRPQDRQFILSSKKLLLSDSGFYLCAWSPLGSNQPQHFGDGTRLSIL.

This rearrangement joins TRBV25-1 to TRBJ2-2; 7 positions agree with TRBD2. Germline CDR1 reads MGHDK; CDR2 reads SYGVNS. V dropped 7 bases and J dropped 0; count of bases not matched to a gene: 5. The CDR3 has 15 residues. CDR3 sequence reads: CASTASGANTGELFF. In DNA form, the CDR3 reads TGTGCCAGCACGGCTAGCGGAGCGAACACCGGGGAGCTGTTTTTT.

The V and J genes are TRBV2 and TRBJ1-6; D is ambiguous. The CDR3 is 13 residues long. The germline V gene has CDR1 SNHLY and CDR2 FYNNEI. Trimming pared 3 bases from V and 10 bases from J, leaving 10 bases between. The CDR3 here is CASSDTVRSPLHF. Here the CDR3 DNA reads TGTGCCAGCAGTGACACGGTGCGGTCACCCCTCCACTTT.

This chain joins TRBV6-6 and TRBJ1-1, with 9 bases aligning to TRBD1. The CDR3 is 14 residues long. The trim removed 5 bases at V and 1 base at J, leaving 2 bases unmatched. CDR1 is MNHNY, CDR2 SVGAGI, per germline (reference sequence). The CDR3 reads CASSKTGGNTEAFF. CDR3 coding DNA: TGTGCCAGCAGTAAGACAGGGGGGAACACTGAAGCTTTCTTT.

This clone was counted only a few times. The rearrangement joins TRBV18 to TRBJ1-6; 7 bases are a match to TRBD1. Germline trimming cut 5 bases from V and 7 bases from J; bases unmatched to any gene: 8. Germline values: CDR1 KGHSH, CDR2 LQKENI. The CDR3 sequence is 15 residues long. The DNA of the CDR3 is TGTGCCAGCTCAACCGGGGGCAGGGGGAATTCACCCCTCCACTTT. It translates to CASSTGGRGNSPLHF.

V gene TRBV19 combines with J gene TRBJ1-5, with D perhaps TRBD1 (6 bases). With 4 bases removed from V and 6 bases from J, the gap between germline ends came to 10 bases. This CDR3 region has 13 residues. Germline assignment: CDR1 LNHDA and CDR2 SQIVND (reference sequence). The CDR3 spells CASSTIQGQPQHF. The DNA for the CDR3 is TGTGCCAGTAGTACCATACAGGGTCAGCCCCAGCATTTT. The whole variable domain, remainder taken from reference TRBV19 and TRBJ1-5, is DGGITQSPKYLFRKEGQNVTLSCEQNLNHDAMYWYRQDPGQGLRLIYYSQIVNDFQKGDIAEGYSVSREKKESFPLTVTSAQKNPTAFYLCASSTIQGQPQHFGDGTRLSIL.

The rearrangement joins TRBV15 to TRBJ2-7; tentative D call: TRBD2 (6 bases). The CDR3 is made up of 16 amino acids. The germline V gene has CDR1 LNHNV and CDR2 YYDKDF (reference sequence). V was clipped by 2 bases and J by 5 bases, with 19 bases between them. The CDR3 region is CATSRFMGPEGNEQYF. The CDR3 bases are TGTGCCACCAGCAGATTTATGGGGCCGGAGGGCAACGAGCAGTACTTC.

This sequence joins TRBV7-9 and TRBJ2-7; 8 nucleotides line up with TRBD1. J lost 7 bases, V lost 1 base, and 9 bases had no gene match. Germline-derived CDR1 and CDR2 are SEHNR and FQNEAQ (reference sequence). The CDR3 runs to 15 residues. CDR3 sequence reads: CASSLERQGAGEQYF. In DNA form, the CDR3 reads TGTGCCAGCAGCTTAGAGCGGCAGGGGGCTGGGGAGCAGTACTTC.

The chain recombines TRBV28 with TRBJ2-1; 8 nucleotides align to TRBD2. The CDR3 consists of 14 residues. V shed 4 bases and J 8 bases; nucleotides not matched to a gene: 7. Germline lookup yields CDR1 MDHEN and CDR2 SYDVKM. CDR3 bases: TGTGCCAGCAGTTACGGACTAGCTGGCGATGAGCAGTTCTTC. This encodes CASSYGLAGDEQFF. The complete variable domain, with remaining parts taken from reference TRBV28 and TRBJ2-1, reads DVKVTQSSRYLVKRTGEKVFLECVQDMDHENMFWYRQDPGLGLRLIYFSYDVKMKEKGDIPEGYSVSREKKERFSLILESASTNQTSMYLCASSYGLAGDEQFFGPGTRLTVL.